This T cell receptor (beta chain) was sequenced for a study of blood T cell repertoires in COVID-19. Data came from immunoSEQ multiplex PCR; TCRdb stores just in-frame clones and leaves some out. The sample lists under 65,000 clones, 80% to 90% occurring once. V dropped 7 bases and J dropped 5 bases, with 15 bases sitting between them. CDR3 length equals 13 residues. Germline-derived CDR1 and CDR2 are SQVTM and ANQGSEA. The receptor was derived from a man between 60 and 70 years old with COVID-19, enrolled during active disease. The chain is built from TRBV29-1 and TRBJ2-1; D unclear. The sequenced sample was peripheral blood. The CDR3 loop is CSEMILAHNEQFF. DNA of the CDR3: TGCAGCGAGATGATACTCGCCCACAATGAGCAGTTCTTC.